Below are 20 T cell receptor beta chains sequenced from a single sample in a study of T cells in Graves' hyperthyroidism and ophthalmopathy (dated by TCRdb to the late 2010s). Library construction relied on multiplex PCR. Sequencing used an Illumina HiSeq 2000. Amplification of TCR beta CDR3 regions was carried out from RNA transcripts. For the first round of RT-PCR on the TCR CDR3, the HTBI primer set was used together with the Qiagen OneStep RT-PCR kit. The public sequencing data were trimmed at Q25 with fastp and processed into clonotypes with MiXCR by TCRdb, which kept only in-frame beta chains. Entries are consolidated by CDR3 protein sequence, retaining the most common genes and DNA. This sample gives 92,000 or so distinct CDR3 sequences in total; roughly half of them show up just once. The ten most abundant clones make up 25% to 30% of the sample. Sequencing was done on a sample of blood. Receptors originate from a woman aged 40 to 50 with Graves' hyperthyroidism.

The gene calls are TRBV7-9 and TRBJ2-7; 7 nucleotides match TRBD1. Germline loops: CDR1 SEHNR, CDR2 FQNEAQ (reference sequence). Trimming removed 6 bases from V and 7 bases from J; junction bases left unmatched: 15. This CDR3 region has 15 residues. The chain's CDR3 is CASSLQGELTGEQYF. The CDR3 DNA is TGTGCCAGCAGTCTGCAGGGGGAGCTCACCGGGGAGCAGTACTTC.

Concerning this clonotype itself: The DNA is omitted, as the CDR3 cannot be located on it reliably, and the CDR3 follows TCRdb's listing. V is TRBV7-8 and J is TRBJ2-5; TRBD2 was called by the table and not checked on the DNA. The length of the CDR3 is 23 amino acids, counting both ends. CDR1 is SGHVS and CDR2 is FQNEAQ in the germline V gene. The CDR3 sequence is CASSIYLCSSCQISGRALETQYF.

Details on this clonotype: No conserved phenylalanine or tryptophan ends this CDR3, so it is likely a read error. The chain joins TRBV20-1 to TRBJ2-5; 15 nucleotides match TRBD2. Trimming took 3 bases from V and 2 from J; bases not matched to a gene: 1. CDR3 length: 15 amino acids. CDR1 is DFQATT and CDR2 is SNEGSKA in the germline V gene (reference sequence). CDR3 bases: TGCAGTGCTAGGGGACTAGCGGGAGGACAAGAGACCCAGTACCTC. The encoded protein is CSARGLAGGQETQYL.

Concerning this clonotype: The junction and the germline gene differ at one end; a read error may be behind it. V is TRBV6-5 and J is TRBJ1-6; D unresolved. There are 13 residues in the CDR3. Germline CDR1 MNHEY, CDR2 SVGAGI. The CDR3 DNA sequence: TGTGCCAGCAGTTTTAATATTGATTCACCCCTCCTCTTT. As protein: CASSFNIDSPLLF.

This clonotype turned up a few times. V usage is TRBV10-3 and J usage is TRBJ1-6, with 10 positions matching TRBD1. The CDR3 is made up of 15 amino acids. Germline V lookup: CDR1 ENHRY, CDR2 SYGVKD. Losses at the gene ends were 2 bases for V and 8 bases for J; bases not matched to a gene: 3. The CDR3 reads CAISEGGQGYSPLHF. CDR3 sequence (DNA): TGTGCCATCAGTGAGGGGGGACAGGGGTATTCACCCCTCCACTTT.

This clonotype appeared many times. This chain joins TRBV29-1 and TRBJ2-3; no definite D call. There are 11 residues in the CDR3. CDR1 and CDR2 (germline): SQVTM, ANQGSEA. Between the trimmed V and J ends, which lost 5 bases and 7 bases, there was a span of 10 bases. The CDR3 spells CSVSDLNTQYF. Written as DNA, the CDR3 is TGCAGCGTTTCCGATTTGAATACGCAGTATTTT.

The rearrangement links TRBV27 to TRBJ1-1; D call uncertain. This CDR3 contains 13 residues. Trimming removed 1 base from V and 4 bases from J, with 7 bases in between. In germline, CDR1 is MNHEY, CDR2 SMNVEV (reference sequence). As DNA, the CDR3 is TGTGCCAGCAGTTTATGGTGGGGCACTGAAGCTTTCTTT. This translates into CASSLWWGTEAFF.

By share, this clonotype counts as medium-sized (0.01 to 0.1%). This chain uses TRBV19 with TRBJ2-5, with D maybe TRBD2 (6 bases). The germline gives CDR1 LNHDA, CDR2 SQIVND (reference sequence). This CDR3 is 14 amino acids long. V was shortened by 5 bases and J by 4 bases, with 14 bases between the two germline ends. CDR3 sequence reads: CASSRTGVPETQYF. CDR3 DNA: TGTGCCAGTAGTCGCACGGGAGTCCCAGAGACCCAGTACTTC.

As regards this clonotype: It may be a read error: a sequence one base away is much more abundant. The chain combines TRBV13 with TRBJ2-6; D tentatively fits TRBD1 or TRBD2 (6 bases each). The germline CDR1 and CDR2 sequences are PRHDT and FYEKMQ (reference sequence). V gave up 6 bases and J gave up 1 base, with 16 bases separating them. This CDR3 is 17 amino acids long. CDR3 loop: CASSPVKGGSGANVLTF. In nucleotides, the CDR3 is TGTGCCAGCAGTCCTGTGAAAGGGGGGTCTGGGGCCAACGTCCTGACTTTC.

The genes are TRBV7-9 and TRBJ2-7, with D possibly TRBD2 on 5 matching bases. The CDR3 has 13 residues. V shed 5 bases and J shed 2 bases, with 10 bases lying between them. Germline CDR1 SEHNR, CDR2 FQNEAQ (reference sequence). The CDR3 coding sequence is TGTGCCAGCAGCCGCCGGGAAGCCTACGAGCAGTACTTC. As protein: CASSRREAYEQYF.

This clonotype was counted at least ten times. V usage is TRBV6-6 and J usage is TRBJ1-2; D remains ambiguous. Trimming stripped 8 bases from V and 3 bases from J, with 13 bases between. Germline CDR1 MNHNY, CDR2 SVGAGI (reference sequence). The CDR3 has 13 residues. The CDR3 region is CASDSSPHYGYTF. The CDR3 nucleotides read TGTGCCAGCGATTCCTCTCCTCACTATGGCTACACCTTC.

This clonotype was observed a few times. The chain uses TRBV6-5 and TRBJ2-7, with 7 bases aligning to TRBD1. Germline CDR1 and CDR2: MNHEY and SVGAGI. CDR3 length: 15 residues. The V gene end was trimmed by 6 bases and the J gene end by 4 bases; junction bases not matched to a gene: 12. The CDR3 sequence is CASSPGQSPGYEQYF. CDR3 nucleotide sequence: TGTGCCAGCAGCCCGGGACAGAGCCCGGGTTACGAGCAGTACTTC.

The chain recombines TRBV6-5 with TRBJ1-5; D is uncertain. The CDR3 spans 12 residues. Per the germline V gene, CDR1 is MNHEY and CDR2 is SVGAGI. The V end lost 4 bases, the J end lost 7 bases, and 8 bases lay between the germline ends. For the CDR3, the DNA is TGTGCCAGCAGTTTGGTGTACCAGCCCCAGCATTTT. Its translation is CASSLVYQPQHF.

Note on this clonotype: One junction end disagrees with the germline gene, perhaps due to a read error. The V and J genes are TRBV7-9 and TRBJ2-7; 7 nucleotides agree with TRBD1. CDR3 length: 16 amino acids. The germline gives CDR1 SEHNR, CDR2 FQNEAQ (reference sequence). CDR3 sequence reads: CASSLQGPDGGYEQYF. In DNA, the CDR3 is TGCGCCAGCAGCTTACAGGGGCCGGATGGGGGCTACGAGCAGTACTTC.

Written as DNA, the CDR3 is TGTGCCAGCAGTAACACAGCGGACGAAAAACTGTTTTTT. It translates to CASSNTADEKLFF. The genes are TRBV2 and TRBJ1-4, with no clear D. CDR1 and CDR2 from the germline V gene are SNHLY and FYNNEI. Trimming removed 5 bases from V and 8 bases from J, with 12 bases in between. This CDR3 spans 13 amino acids. Together with reference TRBV2 and TRBJ1-4, the CDR3 gives the full variable domain: EPEVTQTPSHQVTQMGQEVILRCVPISNHLYFYWYRQILGQKVEFLVSFYNNEISEKSEIFDDQFSVERPDGSNFTLKIRSTKLEDSAMYFCASSNTADEKLFFGSGTQLSVL.

The V call is TRBV7-2, the J call TRBJ2-3; 13 nucleotides match TRBD2. With 6 bases clipped from V and 5 bases from J, the junction kept 8 bases outside the gene matches. The germline CDR1 and CDR2 sequences are SGHTA and FQGNSA. This CDR3 has 16 residues. This CDR3 reads CASSVTSGRGGDTQYF. The CDR3 nucleotides read TGTGCCAGCAGTGTTACTAGCGGGAGGGGAGGAGATACGCAGTATTTT.

This clonotype has ten or more counts. The chain has TRBV11-1 and TRBJ2-5; 7 nucleotides match TRBD1. V was pared by 8 bases and J by 0 bases, with 6 bases of the junction left unmatched. The CDR3 runs 14 residues. Germline CDR1 and CDR2: SGHAT and FQDESV (reference sequence). The CDR3 here is CASAGTAYQETQYF. As DNA, the CDR3 is TGTGCCAGCGCCGGGACAGCCTACCAAGAGACCCAGTACTTC. Filled out from reference TRBV11-1 and TRBJ2-5, the complete variable domain reads EAEVAQSPRYKITEKSQAVAFWCDPISGHATLYWYRQILGQGPELLVQFQDESVVDDSQLPKDRFSAERLKGVDSTLKIQPAELGDSAMYLCASAGTAYQETQYFGPGTRLLVL.

This chain uses TRBV7-2 with TRBJ1-4, with 7 bases identical to TRBD1. V gave up 4 bases and J gave up 7 bases; unmatched junction bases: 21. From germline, CDR1 is SGHTA and CDR2 FQGNSA. This CDR3 comprises 19 residues. CDR3 DNA sequence: TGTGCCAGCAGCTCCACAGGGAGGAACAGGGGTAGGGGAGGTGAAAAACTGTTTTTT. Its protein product is CASSSTGRNRGRGGEKLFF. Supplemented by reference TRBV7-2 and TRBJ1-4, the full variable domain reads GAGVSQSPSNKVTEKGKDVELRCDPISGHTALYWYRQSLGQGLEFLIYFQGNSAPDKSGLPSDRFSAERTGGSVSTLTIQRTQQEDSAVYLCASSSTGRNRGRGGEKLFFGSGTQLSVL.

As concerns this clonotype: The conserved phenylalanine or tryptophan is not found at the CDR3 terminus, so this likely reflects a read error. The V gene is TRBV12-3 or TRBV12-4, the J gene TRBJ1-6, with 7 nucleotides matching TRBD1. The CDR3 runs 14 residues. Germline trimming cut 6 bases from V and 7 bases from J; bases unmatched to any gene: 6. CDR3 residues: CASSQGTENSPLHL. Here the CDR3 DNA reads TGTGCCAGCAGCCAAGGGACAGAGAATTCACCCCTCCACCTT.

The chain couples TRBV2 to TRBJ2-2; D ambiguous. CDR1 and CDR2 (germline): SNHLY, FYNNEI. This CDR3 has 14 residues. V was trimmed by 5 bases and J by 5 bases, leaving 12 bases between them. The chain's CDR3 is CASSNPTETGELFF. In nucleotides, the CDR3 is TGTGCCAGCAGTAATCCGACGGAGACCGGGGAGCTGTTTTTT. Looking up the rest from reference TRBV2 and TRBJ2-2 gives the full variable domain: EPEVTQTPSHQVTQMGQEVILRCVPISNHLYFYWYRQILGQKVEFLVSFYNNEISEKSEIFDDQFSVERPDGSNFTLKIRSTKLEDSAMYFCASSNPTETGELFFGEGSRLTVL.